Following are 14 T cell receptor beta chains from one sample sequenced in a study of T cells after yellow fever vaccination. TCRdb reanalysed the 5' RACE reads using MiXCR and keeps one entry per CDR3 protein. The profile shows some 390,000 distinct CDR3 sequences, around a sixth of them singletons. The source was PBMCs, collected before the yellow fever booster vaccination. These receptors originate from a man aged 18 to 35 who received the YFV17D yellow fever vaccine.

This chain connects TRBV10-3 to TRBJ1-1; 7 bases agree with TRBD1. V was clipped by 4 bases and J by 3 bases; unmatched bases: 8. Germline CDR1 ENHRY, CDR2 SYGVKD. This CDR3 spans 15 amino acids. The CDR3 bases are TGTGCCATCAGTGGATCTACAGGGGTGGACACTGAAGCTTTCTTT. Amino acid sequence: CAISGSTGVDTEAFF.

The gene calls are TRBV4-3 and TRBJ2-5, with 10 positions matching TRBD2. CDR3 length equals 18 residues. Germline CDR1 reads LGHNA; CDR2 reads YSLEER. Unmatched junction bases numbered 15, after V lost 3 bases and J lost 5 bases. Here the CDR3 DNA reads TGCGCCAGCAGCCAGGGCTCTAGCGGGGGCCTACTTGAGGAGACCCAGTACTTC. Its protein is CASSQGSSGGLLEETQYF.

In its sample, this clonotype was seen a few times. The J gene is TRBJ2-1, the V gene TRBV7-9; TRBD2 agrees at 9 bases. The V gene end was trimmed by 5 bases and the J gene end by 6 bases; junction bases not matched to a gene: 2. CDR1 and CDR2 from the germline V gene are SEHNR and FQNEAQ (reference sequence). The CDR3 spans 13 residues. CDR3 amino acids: CASSQGLANEQFF. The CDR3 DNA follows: TGTGCCAGCAGCCAGGGACTAGCCAATGAGCAGTTCTTC.

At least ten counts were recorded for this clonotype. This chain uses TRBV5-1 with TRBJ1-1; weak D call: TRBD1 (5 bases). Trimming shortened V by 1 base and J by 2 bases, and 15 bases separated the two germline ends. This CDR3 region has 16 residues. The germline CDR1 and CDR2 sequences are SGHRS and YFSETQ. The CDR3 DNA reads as TGCGCCAGCAGCTTGCAGGGACTCTCCGAAAACACTGAAGCTTTCTTT. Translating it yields CASSLQGLSENTEAFF.

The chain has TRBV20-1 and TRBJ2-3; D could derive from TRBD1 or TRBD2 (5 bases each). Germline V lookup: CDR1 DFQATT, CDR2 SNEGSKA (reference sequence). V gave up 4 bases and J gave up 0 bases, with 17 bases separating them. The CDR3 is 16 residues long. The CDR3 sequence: CSATPWRGASTDTQYF. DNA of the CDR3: TGCAGTGCTACACCTTGGAGAGGGGCTAGCACAGATACGCAGTATTTT.

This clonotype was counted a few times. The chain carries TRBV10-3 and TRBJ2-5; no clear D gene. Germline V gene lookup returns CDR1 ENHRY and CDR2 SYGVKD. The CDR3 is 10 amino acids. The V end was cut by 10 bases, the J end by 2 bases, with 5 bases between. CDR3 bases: TGTGCCACCGGACAAGAGACCCAGTACTTC. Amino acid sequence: CATGQETQYF.

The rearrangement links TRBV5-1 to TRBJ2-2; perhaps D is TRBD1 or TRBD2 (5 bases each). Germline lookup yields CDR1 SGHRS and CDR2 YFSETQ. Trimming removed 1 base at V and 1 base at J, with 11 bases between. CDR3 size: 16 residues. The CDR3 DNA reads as TGCGCCAGCAGCTTGATCCGGGGCCAGAACACCGGGGAGCTGTTTTTT. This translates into CASSLIRGQNTGELFF.

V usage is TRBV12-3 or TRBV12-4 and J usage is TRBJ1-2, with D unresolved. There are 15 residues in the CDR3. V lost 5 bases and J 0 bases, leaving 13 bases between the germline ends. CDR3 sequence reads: CASSPTTNPNYGYTF. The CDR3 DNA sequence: TGTGCCAGCAGTCCGACAACTAACCCTAACTATGGCTACACCTTC.

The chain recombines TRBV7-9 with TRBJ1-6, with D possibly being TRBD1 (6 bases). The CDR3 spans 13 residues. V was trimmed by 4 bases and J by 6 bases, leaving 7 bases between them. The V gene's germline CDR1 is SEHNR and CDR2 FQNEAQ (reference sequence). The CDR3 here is CASSWDINSPLHF. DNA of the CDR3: TGTGCCAGCAGCTGGGACATTAATTCACCCCTCCACTTT.

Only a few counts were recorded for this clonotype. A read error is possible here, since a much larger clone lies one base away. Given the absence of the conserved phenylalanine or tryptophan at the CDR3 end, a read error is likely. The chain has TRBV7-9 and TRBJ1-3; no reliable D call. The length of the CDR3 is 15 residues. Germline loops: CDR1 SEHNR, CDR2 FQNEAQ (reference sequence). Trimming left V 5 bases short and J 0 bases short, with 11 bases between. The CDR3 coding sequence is TGTGCCAGCAGCCGTCACATCCCCTCTGGAAACACCATATATATT. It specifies CASSRHIPSGNTIYI.

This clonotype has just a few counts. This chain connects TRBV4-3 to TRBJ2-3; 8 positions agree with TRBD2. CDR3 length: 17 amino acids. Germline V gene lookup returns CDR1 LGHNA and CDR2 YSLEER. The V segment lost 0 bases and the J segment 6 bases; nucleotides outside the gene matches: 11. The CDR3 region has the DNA TGCGCCAGCAGCCAAGAAGGTAGCGGGGTCGGTTCGGATACGCAGTATTTT. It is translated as CASSQEGSGVGSDTQYF.

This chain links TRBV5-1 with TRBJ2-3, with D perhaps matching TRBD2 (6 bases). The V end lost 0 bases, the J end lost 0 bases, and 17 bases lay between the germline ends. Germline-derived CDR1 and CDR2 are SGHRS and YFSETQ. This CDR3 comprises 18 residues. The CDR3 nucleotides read TGCGCCAGCAGCTTGGCGTCTGCGGGGTCTGCTAGCACAGATACGCAGTATTTT. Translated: CASSLASAGSASTDTQYF.

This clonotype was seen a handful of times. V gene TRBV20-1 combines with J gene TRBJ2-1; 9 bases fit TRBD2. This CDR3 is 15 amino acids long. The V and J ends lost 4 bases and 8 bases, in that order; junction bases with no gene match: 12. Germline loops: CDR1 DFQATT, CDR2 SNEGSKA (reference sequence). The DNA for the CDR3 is TGCAGTGCTACACCAACTAGCGGGCGGATCGATGAGCAGTTCTTC. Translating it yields CSATPTSGRIDEQFF.

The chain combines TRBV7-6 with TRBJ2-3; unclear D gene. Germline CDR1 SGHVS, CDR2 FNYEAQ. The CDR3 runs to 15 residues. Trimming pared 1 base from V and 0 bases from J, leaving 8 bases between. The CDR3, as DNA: TGTGCCAGCAGCTTAGTCGGATTTAGCACAGATACGCAGTATTTT. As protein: CASSLVGFSTDTQYF.